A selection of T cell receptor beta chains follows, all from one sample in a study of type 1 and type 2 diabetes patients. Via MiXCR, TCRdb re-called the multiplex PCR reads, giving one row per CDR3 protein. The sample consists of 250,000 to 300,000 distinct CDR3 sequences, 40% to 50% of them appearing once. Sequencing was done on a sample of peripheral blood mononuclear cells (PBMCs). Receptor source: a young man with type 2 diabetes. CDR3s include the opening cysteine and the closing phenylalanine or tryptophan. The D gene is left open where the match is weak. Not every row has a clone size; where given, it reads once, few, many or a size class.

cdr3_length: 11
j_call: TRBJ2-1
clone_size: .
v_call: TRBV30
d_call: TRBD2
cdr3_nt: TGTGCCTGGAGTATCGGCGGGAGGGCCTTCTTC
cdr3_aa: CAWSIGGRAFF

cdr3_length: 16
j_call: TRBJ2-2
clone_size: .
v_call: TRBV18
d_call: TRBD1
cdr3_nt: TGTGCCAGCTCACCCATACGACAGGGAAGAGACGGGGAGCTGTTTTTT
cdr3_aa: CASSPIRQGRDGELFF

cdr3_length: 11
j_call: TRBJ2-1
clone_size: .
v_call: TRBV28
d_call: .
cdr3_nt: TGTGCCAGCAGTTTCTATCATGAGCAGTTCTTC
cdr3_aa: CASSFYHEQFF

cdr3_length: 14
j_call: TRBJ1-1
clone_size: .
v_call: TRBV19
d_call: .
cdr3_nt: TGTGCCAGTAGTATCAGAGGGTCGAACACTGAAGCTTTCTTT
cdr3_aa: CASSIRGSNTEAFF

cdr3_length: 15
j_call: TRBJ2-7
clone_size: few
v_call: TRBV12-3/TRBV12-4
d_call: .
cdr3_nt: TGTGCCAGCAGCCCAGGGACATATAGCTCCTACGAGCAGTACTTC
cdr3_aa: CASSPGTYSSYEQYF

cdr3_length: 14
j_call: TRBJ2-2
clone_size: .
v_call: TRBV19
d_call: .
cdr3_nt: TGTGCCAGCTCGGTAGGGCCGGGCACCGGGGAGCTGTTTTTT
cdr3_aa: CASSVGPGTGELFF

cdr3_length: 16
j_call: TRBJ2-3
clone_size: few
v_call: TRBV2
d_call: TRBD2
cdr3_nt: TGTGCCAGCAGGTTCGGACTAGCGGGGGGCACAGATACGCAGTATTTT
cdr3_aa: CASRFGLAGGTDTQYF

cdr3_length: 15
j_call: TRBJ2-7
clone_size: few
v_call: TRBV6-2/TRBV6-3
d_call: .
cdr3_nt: TGTGCCAGCAGTTACGACTTCACCTTCTCCTACGAGCAGTACTTC
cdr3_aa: CASSYDFTFSYEQYF

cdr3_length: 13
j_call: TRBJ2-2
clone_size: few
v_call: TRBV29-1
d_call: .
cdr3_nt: TGCAGCGTTGAAGATGGTTTTACAGGGGAGCTGTTTTTT
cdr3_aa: CSVEDGFTGELFF

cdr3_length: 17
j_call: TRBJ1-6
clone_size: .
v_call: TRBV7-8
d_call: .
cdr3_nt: TGTGCCAGCAGTTACAGGCAGTTCGCTGGGAGTAATTCACCCCTCCACTTT
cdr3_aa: CASSYRQFAGSNSPLHF

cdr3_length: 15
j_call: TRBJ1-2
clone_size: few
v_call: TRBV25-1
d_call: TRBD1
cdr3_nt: TGTGCCAGCAGTGCTATCCCGGGACAGGACTATGGCTACACCTTC
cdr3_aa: CASSAIPGQDYGYTF

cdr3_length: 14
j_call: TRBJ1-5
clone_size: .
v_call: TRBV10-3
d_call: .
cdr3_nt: TGTGCCATCTGTGAGTCCGGGACTAATGAGCCCCAGCATTTT
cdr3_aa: CAICESGTNEPQHF

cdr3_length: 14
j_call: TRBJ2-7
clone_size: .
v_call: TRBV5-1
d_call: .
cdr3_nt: TGCGCCAGCAGCTTGGATCGGGGTACCTACGAGCAGTACTTC
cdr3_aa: CASSLDRGTYEQYF

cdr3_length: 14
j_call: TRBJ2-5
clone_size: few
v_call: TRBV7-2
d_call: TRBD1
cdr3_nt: TGTGCCAGCAGGCGACAGGGTTCGAGAGAAGACCAGTACTTC
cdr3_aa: CASRRQGSREDQYF